This T cell receptor (beta chain) stems from a study of control samples from healthy donors and cancer patients (dated by TCRdb to 2018 to 2020). Comments on this clone: Its specific antigen is unknown. No base-level quality is on record; no much larger clone is a single base apart.

The library came from the immunoSEQ multiplex PCR assay. Entries here come from immuneACCESS through TCRdb and include only in-frame sequences with V and J called. Some clones fail to appear in such tables; in the studies checked, an unresolved V gene covers under half of the shortfall, and the cause of the remainder is unknown. The sample table records about 52,000 clones; about 95% of these occur just once. The top ten constitute less than 3% of the sample. The germline V gene gives CDR1 as KGHDR and CDR2 as SFDVKD. The CDR3 starts with the cysteine, ends with the phenylalanine, and has 16 residues. Only the CDR3 portion is preserved as DNA: 48 bases, with reading frame beginning at the first base. A distance of 13 bases separates the germline ends of V and J, which lose 5 bases and 0 bases respectively.

The rearrangement joined TRBV24-1 to TRBJ2-1; the D gene may be TRBD1 or TRBD2, since each aligns over 5 bases. The receptor's source is a young man in good health. Sequenced material: blood. The CDR3: CATSARKGSSYNEQFF. The sequenced DNA: TGTGCCACCAGTGCCCGCAAGGGGAGCTCCTACAATGAGCAGTTCTTC.